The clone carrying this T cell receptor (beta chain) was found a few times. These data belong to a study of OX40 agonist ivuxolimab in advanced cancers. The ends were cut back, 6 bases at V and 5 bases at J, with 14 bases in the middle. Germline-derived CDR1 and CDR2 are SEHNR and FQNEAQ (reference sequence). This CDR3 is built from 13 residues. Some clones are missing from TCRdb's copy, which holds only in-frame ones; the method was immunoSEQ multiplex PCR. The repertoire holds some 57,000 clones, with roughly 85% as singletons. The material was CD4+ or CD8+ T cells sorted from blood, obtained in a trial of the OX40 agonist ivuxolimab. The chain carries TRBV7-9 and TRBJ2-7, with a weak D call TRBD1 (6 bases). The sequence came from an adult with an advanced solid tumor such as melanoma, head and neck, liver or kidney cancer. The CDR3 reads CASRGTGFNEQYF. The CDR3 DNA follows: TGTGCCAGCAGGGGTACAGGGTTCAACGAGCAGTACTTC.